This TCR beta chain was retrieved from a study of T cells after yellow fever vaccination. Study-wide background: Preparation of the low-cell-number fractions used SMART-Seq v4 Ultra Low Input. Study-level findings and limits: From the bulk population, abundant clonotypes could contaminate and appear within FACS-sorted repertoires. By day 5 rather than day 15, the secondary response had peaked, though it was weaker.

Template switching with 5'RACE generated the TCR cDNA and added a universal primer site and UMIs. MiXCR, run by TCRdb on the 5' RACE reads, gives a single entry per CDR3 protein. The sample contains roughly 170,000 distinct CDR3 sequences, approximately 6% of which appear only once. Losses at the gene ends were 2 bases for V and 9 bases for J; bases not matched to a gene: 5. CDR3 length: 13 residues. Germline V gene lookup returns CDR1 MNHEY and CDR2 SMNVEV (reference sequence). In this sample, this clonotype turned up a few times. Its target is unknown. This sample comprised CD4+ T cells sorted from PBMCs, obtained on the day of the first yellow fever vaccination. The chain links TRBV27 to TRBJ2-5; 8 nucleotides line up with TRBD2. This clonotype was sampled from a man younger than 35 who received the YFV17D yellow fever vaccine. This CDR3 is CASSLGTSLAQYF. CDR3 bases: TGTGCCAGCAGTTTAGGGACTAGTTTAGCCCAGTACTTC.